The present entry profiles one TCR beta chain with its context. Its antigen is undetermined. TCRdb's copy holds only in-frame clones and misses some; the assay was immunoSEQ multiplex PCR. The repertoire holds 100,000 to 150,000 clones, with 70% to 90% as singletons. The germline gives CDR1 SGHRS, CDR2 YFSETQ. This CDR3 is built from 15 residues. The V gene end was trimmed by 4 bases and the J gene end by 1 base; junction bases not matched to a gene: 7. This entry is derived from a study of cytotoxic CD8 clonotypes in ibrutinib-treated CLL. The overall study: Responses comprised 24 partial and 2 complete; at median around 67 months, around 14 remained remitted and about twelve progressed. Regarding the study as a whole: Measured clonality at baseline was greater than in age-matched healthy donors and tracked with circulating CD8+ T-cell counts.

The chain joins TRBV5-1 to TRBJ1-2, with 7 bases matching TRBD1. The material was PBMCs, obtained after 24 months of ibrutinib treatment. The receptor was isolated from a human donor with chronic lymphocytic leukemia. In nucleotides, the CDR3 is TGCGCCAGCAGCGCCGGGACAGCCTTTAACTATGGCTACACCTTC. Encoded protein: CASSAGTAFNYGYTF.